This section outlines one T cell receptor beta chain sequence together with its context. Its target is not known. The data were obtained in a study of cytomegalovirus exposure and HLA in healthy donors. Study results and limitations: When presence/absence was analysed, sequencing depth was taken to be roughly uniform across donors. Only CMV serostatus was available as immune exposure information.

In the PCR, 60 Vbeta and 13 Jbeta primers were used. Only in-frame clones appear in the TCRdb table, and some are missing; sequencing was by immunoSEQ multiplex PCR. This repertoire shows some 130,000 clones, about 85% found once; its top ten account for approximately 2.8%. Germline CDR1 is MGHRA and CDR2 is YSYEKL. The CDR3 is 21 residues long. Trimming took off 1 base at V and 6 bases at J, with 33 bases between the two ends. This sequence joins TRBV4-1 and TRBJ1-2; no clear D. The specimen was PBMCs. This sequence originates from a female donor in good health and CMV-seronegative. In DNA form, the CDR3 reads TGCGCCAGCAGCCAAGTAATGGGAGAGAGGGTGGGTAGCCGTATAGGAGATGGCTACACCTTC. The encoded protein is CASSQVMGERVGSRIGDGYTF.